The clone carrying this T cell receptor (beta chain) was seen a handful of times. Its antigen is currently unknown. As for time point: persistent/refractory GD, antithyroid drugs over 5 years with positive TRAb. Researchers made the TCR library from RNA that was extracted from PBMCs. Those enrolled as patients came out of an endocrinology department in Xi'an, China. V was trimmed by 11 bases and J by 4 bases, leaving 9 bases between them. CDR1 is LNHDA, CDR2 SQIVND, per germline (reference sequence). This CDR3 is 10 amino acids long. The authors built TCR beta libraries using iRepertoire HTBI primers and Arm-PCR of CDR3 regions. TCRdb passed the multiplex PCR reads through MiXCR, listing each CDR3 protein once. The top ten hold approximately 8% of the sample, which has about 470,000 distinct CDR3 sequences, around 20% seen once. This sample was taken from a study of regulatory T cells in long-lasting Graves disease. Study context: Over 5 years on antithyroid drugs plus positive TSH receptor antibodies marked Graves' disease as persistent. Study-wide results and caveats: New patients shared roughly 960 public clonotypes, and persistent patients shared more, with about 2,700.

The clonotype was recovered from a female donor with Graves disease. V and J are TRBV19 and TRBJ2-7; TRBD1 might be the D (6 bases). Material: peripheral blood mononuclear cells (PBMCs), obtained when the disease was refractory, from a patient treated with antithyroid drugs. The CDR3 nucleotides are TGTGCCGCAGGGGATTACGAGCAGTACTTC. Its protein product is CAAGDYEQYF.